A single sample is the source of the 16 T cell receptor beta chains below, sequenced in a study of T cells in Graves' hyperthyroidism and ophthalmopathy (dated by TCRdb to about 2019). Library method: multiplex PCR. Sequencing instrument: Illumina HiSeq 2000. Amplification of TCR beta CDR3 regions was carried out from RNA transcripts. The first round of RT-PCR for the TCR CDR3 was performed with the HTBI primer set and the Qiagen OneStep RT-PCR kit. TCRdb reprocessing: public reads trimmed at Q25 with fastp, clones called with MiXCR, in-frame beta chains kept. Rows matching on CDR3 protein sequence are summarized as one entry with the most common DNA and genes. Within this sample are approximately 610,000 distinct CDR3 sequences, with roughly 14% of them counted one time only. The top ten clones comprise 4.3% of the sample. The source material was blood. The receptors here all came from a woman in her forties with Graves' ophthalmopathy.

The sample holds many counts of this clonotype. V is TRBV6-5 and J is TRBJ2-5; D not resolved. V was shortened by 3 bases and J by 5 bases, with 16 bases between the two germline ends. Germline V gene lookup returns CDR1 MNHEY and CDR2 SVGAGI. The length of the CDR3 is 15 residues. In DNA, the CDR3 is TGTGCCAGCAGTTATCTTGGCACCCTGGGGGAGACCCAGTACTTC. Protein: CASSYLGTLGETQYF.

J is TRBJ2-7 and V is TRBV6-1; TRBD2 agrees at 12 bases. Trimming removed 7 bases from V and 5 bases from J; junction bases left unmatched: 9. In germline, CDR1 is MNHNS, CDR2 SASEGT. The length of the CDR3 is 15 residues. The CDR3, as DNA: TGTGCCAGCACCGGACTAGCGGGAAAGGTTCACGAGCAGTACTTC. This gives the protein CASTGLAGKVHEQYF.

This clonotype has at least ten counts. The V and J genes are TRBV6-1 and TRBJ2-5, with D perhaps TRBD1 or TRBD2 (5 bases each). The CDR3 runs to 12 residues. Germline lookup yields CDR1 MNHNS and CDR2 SASEGT. Trimming took 7 bases from V and 2 from J, leaving 8 bases between them. The CDR3 DNA is TGTGCCAGCACGGGGCGGCAAGAGACCCAGTACTTC. This translates into CASTGRQETQYF.

V gene TRBV27 combines with J gene TRBJ2-2, with TRBD2 identical over 12 bases. V lost 0 bases, J lost 1 base, and 6 bases stayed unmatched. Germline CDR1 and CDR2: MNHEY and SMNVEV (reference sequence). The CDR3 covers 19 residues. In DNA form, the CDR3 reads TGTGCCAGCAGTTTATCGTTATCTAGCGGGAGGGAGAACACCGGGGAGCTGTTTTTT. Translation: CASSLSLSSGRENTGELFF.

This clonotype was recorded many times. V gene TRBV18 combines with J gene TRBJ1-1, with TRBD1 matching 7 bases. Unmatched junction bases numbered 13, after V lost 2 bases and J lost 4 bases. This CDR3 comprises 17 residues. Germline V gene data show CDR1 as KGHSH and CDR2 as LQKENI. CDR3 bases: TGTGCCAGCTCACCAATCCCGGGACAGCCCGAGGTCACTGAAGCTTTCTTT. Translated: CASSPIPGQPEVTEAFF.

This clonotype has only a few counts. The gene calls are TRBV30 and TRBJ2-7, with 9 bases lining up with TRBD2. Trimming cost V 6 bases and J 0 bases; bases outside gene matches: 6. Germline assignment: CDR1 GTSNPN and CDR2 SVGIG (reference sequence). CDR3 size: 14 residues. In nucleotides, the CDR3 is TGTGCCTGTCGGAGCGGGAGGAGCTCCTACGAGCAGTACTTC. Translated: CACRSGRSSYEQYF.

This chain joins TRBV29-1 and TRBJ1-2; D gene uncertain. The germline V gene encodes CDR1 SQVTM and CDR2 ANQGSEA. CDR3 length equals 9 residues. Trimming removed 6 bases from V and 4 bases from J, with 3 bases in between. The CDR3 region is CSVTYGYTF. The CDR3 coding sequence is TGCAGCGTGACCTATGGCTACACCTTC.

This clonotype was counted many times. The chain recombines TRBV6-1 with TRBJ1-2, with 7 bases that match TRBD1. With 2 bases clipped from V and 4 bases from J, the junction kept 10 bases outside the gene matches. CDR3 length: 16 amino acids. Germline lookup yields CDR1 MNHNS and CDR2 SASEGT. DNA of the CDR3: TGTGCCAGCAGTGAAACCGGACAGGCTGTGTTCTATGGCTACACCTTC. Protein: CASSETGQAVFYGYTF.

The gene calls are TRBV20-1 and TRBJ2-5, with 7 bases that match TRBD2. CDR3 length: 16 residues. The V segment lost 1 base and the J segment 4 bases; nucleotides outside the gene matches: 12. Germline V gives CDR1 DFQATT, CDR2 SNEGSKA (reference sequence). CDR3 sequence: CSARGGGTGDVETQYF. Written as DNA, the CDR3 is TGCAGTGCTAGAGGGGGGGGGACGGGAGACGTAGAGACCCAGTACTTC.

There are many counts of this clonotype. V usage is TRBV18 and J usage is TRBJ1-2; D perhaps matches TRBD1 (5 bases). Germline loops: CDR1 KGHSH, CDR2 LQKENI. CDR3 length: 14 residues. V gave up 2 bases and J gave up 5 bases, with 12 bases separating them. CDR3 bases: TGTGCCAGCTCACCAGGCAGTGGGACTTATGGCTACACCTTC. Translated: CASSPGSGTYGYTF.

This clonotype was recorded at least ten times. The chain couples TRBV6-4 to TRBJ1-4; D unclear. CDR3 size: 12 residues. CDR1 MRHNA and CDR2 SNTAGT come from the germline V gene. Between the trimmed V and J ends, which lost 0 bases and 8 bases, there was a span of 4 bases. DNA for the CDR3: TGTGCCAGCAGTGACTCGACGGAAAAACTGTTTTTT. It is translated as CASSDSTEKLFF.

This clonotype has ten or more counts. V usage is TRBV19 and J usage is TRBJ2-4; the match to TRBD2 covers 7 bases. CDR3 length equals 18 residues. Germline loops: CDR1 LNHDA, CDR2 SQIVND (reference sequence). With V trimmed by 7 bases and J by 0 bases, 15 bases remained unmatched. This CDR3 is CASTSAGESDLAKNIQYF. CDR3 in DNA: TGTGCCAGTACTTCCGCGGGAGAGTCTGATCTAGCCAAAAACATTCAGTACTTC.

This clonotype appeared a few times. V is TRBV11-2 and J is TRBJ1-2, with TRBD1 as a possible D gene (6 bases). V was cut by 4 bases and J by 0 bases, with 15 bases left in between. The CDR3 runs 16 residues. Germline values: CDR1 SGHAT, CDR2 FQNNGV. Written as DNA, the CDR3 is TGTGCCAGCAGCTGGACACCAGGGACAACTAACTATGGCTACACCTTC. Amino acids: CASSWTPGTTNYGYTF.

This clonotype occurred many times. The genes are TRBV9 and TRBJ2-7; D is unclear. Germline values: CDR1 SGDLS, CDR2 YYNGEE. V was clipped by 1 base and J by 6 bases, with 11 bases between them. The CDR3 has 13 residues. The CDR3 region is CASSVLEFGEQYF. DNA for the CDR3: TGTGCCAGCAGCGTACTAGAGTTTGGCGAGCAGTACTTC.

Many counts were recorded for this clonotype. The gene calls are TRBV19 and TRBJ1-1, with D possibly matching TRBD1 (5 bases). Germline V gene lookup returns CDR1 LNHDA and CDR2 SQIVND (reference sequence). This CDR3 is 14 amino acids long. Trimming shortened V by 9 bases and J by 0 bases, and 14 bases separated the two germline ends. The CDR3 DNA sequence: TGTGCCAGCCAGTTGACAGTGATGAACACTGAAGCTTTCTTT. It encodes CASQLTVMNTEAFF.

This clonotype was recorded at least ten times. The CDR3, as DNA: TGTGCCATCAGTGGGGTGATAGCGGGAGGCTCACCCTACGAGCAGTACTTC. Translated, it gives CAISGVIAGGSPYEQYF. The V and J genes are TRBV10-3 and TRBJ2-7; the match to TRBD2 covers 10 bases. Germline assignment: CDR1 ENHRY and CDR2 SYGVKD. This CDR3 comprises 17 residues. The trim removed 4 bases at V and 2 bases at J, leaving 11 bases unmatched.